Here is one T cell receptor (beta chain) with its context. Its specificity is unknown. TCRdb's copy holds only in-frame clones and misses some; the assay was immunoSEQ multiplex PCR. Of over a million clones listed, around three quarters are singletons. The sample comes from a study of shared clonotypes between healthy human individuals. Study-wide background: Per donor, three plates held CD4 naive cells, three held CD4 memory, two held CD8 naive and one held CD8 memory.

The study's findings and limits: The naive CD4 repertoires of a handful of donors were compared, and around 5% of clonotypes were shared. Relative to their counterparts shared across all four donors, non-shared clonotypes exhibited diminished generation probabilities. Clonotype sharing among donors likely depends on sequencing depth.

Germline lookup yields CDR1 SGHNT and CDR2 YYREEE (reference sequence). V lost 4 bases and J lost 7; bases outside the gene matches: 9. The CDR3 totals 15 residues. This rearrangement joins TRBV5-4 to TRBJ2-2; 8 nucleotides align to TRBD1. This sequence was found in a man younger than 30 in good health. Some clones in this sample may be carry-over from other donors' samples. Sequencing input: memory CD4+ T cells from PBMCs. Stated subset: CD45RA-negative fraction. The CDR3 loop reads CASSTDRGRVGELFF. The CDR3 DNA reads as TGTGCCAGCAGCACAGACAGGGGACGGGTCGGGGAGCTGTTTTTT.